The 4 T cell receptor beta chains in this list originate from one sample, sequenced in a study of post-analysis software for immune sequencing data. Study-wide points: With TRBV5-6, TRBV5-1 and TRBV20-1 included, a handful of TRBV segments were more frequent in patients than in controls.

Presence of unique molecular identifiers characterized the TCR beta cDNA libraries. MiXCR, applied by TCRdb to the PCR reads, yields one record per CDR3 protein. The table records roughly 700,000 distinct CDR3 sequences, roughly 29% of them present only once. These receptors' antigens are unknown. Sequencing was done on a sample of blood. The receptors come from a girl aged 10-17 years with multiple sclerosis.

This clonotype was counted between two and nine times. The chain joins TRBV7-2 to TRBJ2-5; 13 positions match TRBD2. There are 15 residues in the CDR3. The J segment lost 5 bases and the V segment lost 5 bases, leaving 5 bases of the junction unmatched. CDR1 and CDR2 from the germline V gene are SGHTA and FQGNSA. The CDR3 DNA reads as TGTGCCAGCAGCCCGGGACTAGCGGGGTGGGAGACCCAGTACTTC. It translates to CASSPGLAGWETQYF.

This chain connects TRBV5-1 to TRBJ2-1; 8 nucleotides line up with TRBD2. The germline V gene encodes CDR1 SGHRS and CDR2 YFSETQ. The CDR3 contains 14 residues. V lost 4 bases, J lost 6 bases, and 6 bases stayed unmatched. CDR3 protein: CASSRERESNEQFF. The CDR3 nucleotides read TGCGCCAGCAGCCGGGAGCGGGAGTCCAATGAGCAGTTCTTC.

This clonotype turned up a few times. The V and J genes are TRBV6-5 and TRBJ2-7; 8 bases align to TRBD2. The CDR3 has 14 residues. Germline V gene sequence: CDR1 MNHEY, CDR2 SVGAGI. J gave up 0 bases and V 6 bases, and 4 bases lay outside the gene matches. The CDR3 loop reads CASRVSGSSYEQYF. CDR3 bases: TGTGCCAGCAGGGTAAGCGGGAGCTCCTACGAGCAGTACTTC.

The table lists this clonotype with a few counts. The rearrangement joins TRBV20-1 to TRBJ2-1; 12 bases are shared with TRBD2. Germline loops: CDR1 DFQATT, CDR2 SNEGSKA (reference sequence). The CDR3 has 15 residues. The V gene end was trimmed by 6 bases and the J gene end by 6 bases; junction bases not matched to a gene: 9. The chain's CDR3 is CSALLGLAGFNEQFF. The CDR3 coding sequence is TGCAGTGCCCTATTAGGACTAGCGGGATTCAATGAGCAGTTCTTC.